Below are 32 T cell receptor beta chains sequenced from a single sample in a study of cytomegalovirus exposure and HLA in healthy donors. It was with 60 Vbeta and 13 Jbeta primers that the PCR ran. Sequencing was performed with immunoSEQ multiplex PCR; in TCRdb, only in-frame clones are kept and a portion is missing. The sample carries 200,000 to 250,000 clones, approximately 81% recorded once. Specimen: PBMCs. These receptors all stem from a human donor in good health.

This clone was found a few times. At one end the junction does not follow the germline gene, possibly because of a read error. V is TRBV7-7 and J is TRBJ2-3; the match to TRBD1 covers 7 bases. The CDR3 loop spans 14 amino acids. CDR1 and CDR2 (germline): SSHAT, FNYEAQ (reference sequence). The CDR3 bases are TGTGCTAGCAGCCGGGGACAGTTCACAGATACGCAGTATTTT. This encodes CASSRGQFTDTQYF.

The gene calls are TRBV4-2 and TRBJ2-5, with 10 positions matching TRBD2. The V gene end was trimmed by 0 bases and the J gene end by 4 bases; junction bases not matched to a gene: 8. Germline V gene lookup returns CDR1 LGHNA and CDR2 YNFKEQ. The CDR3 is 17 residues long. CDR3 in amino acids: CASSQDLLAGVIETQYF. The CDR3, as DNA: TGTGCCAGCAGCCAAGATTTGCTAGCGGGAGTGATAGAGACCCAGTACTTC.

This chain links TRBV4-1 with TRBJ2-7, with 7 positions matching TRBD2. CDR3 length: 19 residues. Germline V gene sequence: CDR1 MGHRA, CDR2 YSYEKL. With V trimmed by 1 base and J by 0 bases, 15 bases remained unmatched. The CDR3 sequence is CASSQVMKAGVKGSYEQYF. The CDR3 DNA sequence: TGCGCCAGCAGCCAAGTTATGAAGGCGGGAGTAAAGGGCTCCTACGAGCAGTACTTC.

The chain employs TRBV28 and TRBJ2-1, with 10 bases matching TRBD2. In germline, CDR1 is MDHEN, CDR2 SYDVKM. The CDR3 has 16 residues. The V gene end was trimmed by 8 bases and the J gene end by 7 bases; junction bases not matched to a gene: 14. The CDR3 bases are TGTGCCAGCCACCGGGACAGTGGGACTAGCGAGAATGAGCAGTTCTTC. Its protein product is CASHRDSGTSENEQFF.

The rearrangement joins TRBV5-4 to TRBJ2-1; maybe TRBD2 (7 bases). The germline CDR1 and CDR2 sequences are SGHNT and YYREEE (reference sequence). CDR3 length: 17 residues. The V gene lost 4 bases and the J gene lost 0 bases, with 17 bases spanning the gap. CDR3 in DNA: TGTGCCAGCAGCAAAAGGGGGGGCGGGAGCTCCTACAATGAGCAGTTCTTC. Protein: CASSKRGGGSSYNEQFF.

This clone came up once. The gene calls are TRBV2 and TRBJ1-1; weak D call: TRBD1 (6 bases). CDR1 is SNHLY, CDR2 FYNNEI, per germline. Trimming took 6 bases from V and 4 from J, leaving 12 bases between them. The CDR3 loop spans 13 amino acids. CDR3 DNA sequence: TGTGCCAGCAGGGAAAGGACAGTCACTGAAGCTTTCTTT. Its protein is CASRERTVTEAFF.

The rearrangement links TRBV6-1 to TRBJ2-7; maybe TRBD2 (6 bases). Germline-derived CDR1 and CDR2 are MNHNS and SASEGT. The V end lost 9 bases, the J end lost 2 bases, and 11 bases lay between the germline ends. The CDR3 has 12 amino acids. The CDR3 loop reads CASRDFTYEQYF. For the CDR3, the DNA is TGTGCCAGTCGGGACTTCACCTACGAGCAGTACTTC.

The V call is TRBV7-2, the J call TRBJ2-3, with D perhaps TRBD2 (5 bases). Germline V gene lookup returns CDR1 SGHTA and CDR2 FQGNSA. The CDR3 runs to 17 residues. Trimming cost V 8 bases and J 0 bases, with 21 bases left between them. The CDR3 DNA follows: TGTGCCAGCGCTAATCCCCCGAGGGCACCTAGCACAGATACGCAGTATTTT. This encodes CASANPPRAPSTDTQYF.

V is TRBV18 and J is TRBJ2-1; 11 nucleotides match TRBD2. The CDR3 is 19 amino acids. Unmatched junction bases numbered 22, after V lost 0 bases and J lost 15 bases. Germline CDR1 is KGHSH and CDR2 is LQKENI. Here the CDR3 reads CASSPPLLAGGQQGVWLFF. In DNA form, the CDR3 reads TGTGCCAGCTCACCACCGCTCTTAGCGGGAGGGCAACAAGGGGTCTGGTTGTTCTTC.

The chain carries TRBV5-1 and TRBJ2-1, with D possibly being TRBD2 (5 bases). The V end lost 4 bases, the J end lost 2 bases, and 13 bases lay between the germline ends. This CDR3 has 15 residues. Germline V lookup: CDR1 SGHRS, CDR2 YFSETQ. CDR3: CASSLGLSTYNEQFF. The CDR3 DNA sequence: TGCGCCAGCAGCCTAGGACTCAGTACCTACAATGAGCAGTTCTTC. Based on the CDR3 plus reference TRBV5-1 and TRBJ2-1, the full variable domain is KAGVTQTPRYLIKTRGQQVTLSCSPISGHRSVSWYQQTPGQGLQFLFEYFSETQRNKGNFPGRFSGRQFSNSRSEMNVSTLELGDSALYLCASSLGLSTYNEQFFGPGTRLTVL.

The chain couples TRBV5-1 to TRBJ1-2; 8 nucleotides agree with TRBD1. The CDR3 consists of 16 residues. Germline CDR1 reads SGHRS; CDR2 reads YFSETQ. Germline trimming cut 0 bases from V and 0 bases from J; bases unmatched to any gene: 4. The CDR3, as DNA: TGCGCCAGCAGCTTGGGGACAGGGAACGCTAACTATGGCTACACCTTC. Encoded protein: CASSLGTGNANYGYTF.

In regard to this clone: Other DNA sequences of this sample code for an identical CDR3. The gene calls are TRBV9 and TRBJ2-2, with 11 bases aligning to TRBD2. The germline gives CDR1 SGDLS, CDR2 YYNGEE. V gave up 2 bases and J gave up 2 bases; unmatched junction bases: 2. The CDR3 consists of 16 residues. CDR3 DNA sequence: TGTGCCAGCAGCGTGGGGACTAGCGGAAACACCGGGGAGCTGTTTTTT. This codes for CASSVGTSGNTGELFF.

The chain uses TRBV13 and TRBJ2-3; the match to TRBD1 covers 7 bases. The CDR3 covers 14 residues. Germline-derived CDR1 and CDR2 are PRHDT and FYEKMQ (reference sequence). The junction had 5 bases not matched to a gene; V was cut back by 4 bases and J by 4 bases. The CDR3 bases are TGTGCCAGCAGCTCAGCCGACAGGGCAGATACGCAGTATTTT. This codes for CASSSADRADTQYF.

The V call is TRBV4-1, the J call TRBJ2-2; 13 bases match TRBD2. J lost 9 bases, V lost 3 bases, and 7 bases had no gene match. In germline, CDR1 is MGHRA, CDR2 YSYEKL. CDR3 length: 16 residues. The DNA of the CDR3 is TGCGCCAGCAGCCAGGGGACTAGCGGGATTAGCAGGGAGCTGTTTTTT. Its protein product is CASSQGTSGISRELFF.

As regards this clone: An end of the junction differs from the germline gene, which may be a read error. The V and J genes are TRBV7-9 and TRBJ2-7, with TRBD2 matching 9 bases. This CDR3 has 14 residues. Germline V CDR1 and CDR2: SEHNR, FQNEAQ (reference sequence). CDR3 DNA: TGTTCCAGCTCGGGGACTAGCCGTCCCTACGAGCAGTACTTC. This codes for CSSSGTSRPYEQYF.

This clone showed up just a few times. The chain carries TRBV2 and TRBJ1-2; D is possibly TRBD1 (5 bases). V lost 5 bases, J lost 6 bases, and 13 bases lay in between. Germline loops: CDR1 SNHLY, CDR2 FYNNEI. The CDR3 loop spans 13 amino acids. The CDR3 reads CASSPQGGHGYTF. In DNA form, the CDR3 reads TGTGCCAGCAGTCCGCAGGGAGGGCATGGCTACACCTTC. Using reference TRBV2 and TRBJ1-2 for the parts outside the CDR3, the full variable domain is EPEVTQTPSHQVTQMGQEVILRCVPISNHLYFYWYRQILGQKVEFLVSFYNNEISEKSEIFDDQFSVERPDGSNFTLKIRSTKLEDSAMYFCASSPQGGHGYTFGSGTRLTVV.

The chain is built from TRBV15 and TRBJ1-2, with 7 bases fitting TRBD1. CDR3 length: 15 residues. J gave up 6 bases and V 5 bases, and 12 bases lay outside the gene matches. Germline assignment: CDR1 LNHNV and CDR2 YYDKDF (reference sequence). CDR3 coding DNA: TGTGCCACCAGCGGCGAGACAGGGAGGTCCGATGGCTACACCTTC. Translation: CATSGETGRSDGYTF.

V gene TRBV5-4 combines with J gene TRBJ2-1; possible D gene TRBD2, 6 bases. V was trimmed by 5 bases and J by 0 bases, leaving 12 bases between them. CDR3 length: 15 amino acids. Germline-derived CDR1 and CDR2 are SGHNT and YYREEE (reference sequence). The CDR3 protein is CASSSAGFSYNEQFF. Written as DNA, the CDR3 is TGTGCCAGCAGTTCAGCGGGTTTCTCCTACAATGAGCAGTTCTTC.

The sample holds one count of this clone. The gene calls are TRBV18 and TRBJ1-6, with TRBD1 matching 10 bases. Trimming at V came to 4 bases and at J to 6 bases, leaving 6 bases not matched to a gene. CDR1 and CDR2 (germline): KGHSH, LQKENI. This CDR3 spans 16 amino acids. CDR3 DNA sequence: TGTGCCAGCTCACAAGCGGACAGGGGGTTTAATTCACCCCTCCACTTT. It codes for CASSQADRGFNSPLHF.

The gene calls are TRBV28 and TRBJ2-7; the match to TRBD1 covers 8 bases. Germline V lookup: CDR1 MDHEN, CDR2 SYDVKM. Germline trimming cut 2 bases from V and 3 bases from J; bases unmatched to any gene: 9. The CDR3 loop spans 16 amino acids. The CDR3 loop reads CASSLRPGTGNYEQYF. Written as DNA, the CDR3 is TGTGCCAGCAGTTTACGGCCCGGGACAGGAAACTACGAGCAGTACTTC.

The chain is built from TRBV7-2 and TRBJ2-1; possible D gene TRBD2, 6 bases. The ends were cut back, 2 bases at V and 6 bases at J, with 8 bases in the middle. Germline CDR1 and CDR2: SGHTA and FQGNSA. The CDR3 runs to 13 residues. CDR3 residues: CASSLMGGNEQFF. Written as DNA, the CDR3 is TGTGCCAGCAGCTTAATGGGGGGCAATGAGCAGTTCTTC.

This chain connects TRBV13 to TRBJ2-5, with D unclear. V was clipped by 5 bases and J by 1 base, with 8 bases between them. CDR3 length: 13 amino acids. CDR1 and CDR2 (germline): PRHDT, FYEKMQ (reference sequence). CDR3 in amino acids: CASSPLRQETQYF. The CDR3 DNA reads TGTGCCAGCAGCCCCCTGCGCCAAGAGACCCAGTACTTC.

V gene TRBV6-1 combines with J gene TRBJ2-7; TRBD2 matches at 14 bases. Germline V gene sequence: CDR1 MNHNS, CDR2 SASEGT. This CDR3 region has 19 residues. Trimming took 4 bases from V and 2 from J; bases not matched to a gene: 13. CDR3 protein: CASSVPSMTSGRGTYEQYF. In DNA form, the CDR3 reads TGTGCCAGCAGTGTCCCCTCCATGACTAGCGGGAGGGGGACCTACGAGCAGTACTTC.

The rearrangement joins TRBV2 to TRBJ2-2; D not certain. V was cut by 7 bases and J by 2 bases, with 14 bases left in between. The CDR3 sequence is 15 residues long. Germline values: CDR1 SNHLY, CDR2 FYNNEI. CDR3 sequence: CASILTPLNTGELFF. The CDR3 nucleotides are TGTGCCAGCATACTGACTCCGCTTAACACCGGGGAGCTGTTTTTT. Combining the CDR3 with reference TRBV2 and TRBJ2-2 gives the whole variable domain EPEVTQTPSHQVTQMGQEVILRCVPISNHLYFYWYRQILGQKVEFLVSFYNNEISEKSEIFDDQFSVERPDGSNFTLKIRSTKLEDSAMYFCASILTPLNTGELFFGEGSRLTVL.

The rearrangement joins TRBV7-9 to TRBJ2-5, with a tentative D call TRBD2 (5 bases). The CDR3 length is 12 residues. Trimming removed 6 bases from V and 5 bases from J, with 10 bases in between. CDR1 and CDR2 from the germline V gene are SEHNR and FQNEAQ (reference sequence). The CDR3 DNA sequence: TGTGCCAGCAGGAGGACGGGGGAGACCCAGTACTTC. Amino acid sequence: CASRRTGETQYF.

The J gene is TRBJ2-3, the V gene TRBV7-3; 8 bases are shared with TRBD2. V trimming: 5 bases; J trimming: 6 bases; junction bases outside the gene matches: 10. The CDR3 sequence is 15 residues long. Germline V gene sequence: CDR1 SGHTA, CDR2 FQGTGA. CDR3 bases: TGTGCCAGCAGCGAACAAAGCGGGAGTGGGGATACGCAGTATTTT. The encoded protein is CASSEQSGSGDTQYF.

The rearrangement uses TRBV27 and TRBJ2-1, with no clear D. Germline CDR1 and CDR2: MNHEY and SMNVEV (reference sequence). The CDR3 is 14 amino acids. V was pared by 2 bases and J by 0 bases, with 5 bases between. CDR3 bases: TGTGCCAGCAGTTTACTAAGCTCCTACAATGAGCAGTTCTTC. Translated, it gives CASSLLSSYNEQFF.

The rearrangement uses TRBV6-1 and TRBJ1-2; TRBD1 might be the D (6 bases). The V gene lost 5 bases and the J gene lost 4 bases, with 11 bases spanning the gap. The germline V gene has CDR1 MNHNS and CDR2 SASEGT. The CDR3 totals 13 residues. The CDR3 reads CASSLGASYGYTF. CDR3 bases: TGTGCCAGCAGTTTGGGGGCGAGCTATGGCTACACCTTC.

The chain's CDR3 is CASSQVWQVNTEAFF. CDR3 DNA sequence: TGTGCCAGCAGCCAAGTTTGGCAGGTGAACACTGAAGCTTTCTTT. The gene calls are TRBV14 and TRBJ1-1; no clear D. Germline lookup yields CDR1 SGHDN and CDR2 FVKESK. V was clipped by 1 base and J by 0 bases, with 9 bases between them. The CDR3 spans 15 residues.

CDR3 region: CASSSRLAASSYEQYF. In nucleotides, the CDR3 is TGTGCCAGCAGCTCCCGACTAGCGGCCTCCTCCTACGAGCAGTACTTC. This chain connects TRBV5-4 to TRBJ2-7; the match to TRBD2 covers 9 bases. CDR3 size: 16 residues. The junction had 7 bases not matched to a gene; V was cut back by 3 bases and J by 0 bases. Per the germline V gene, CDR1 is SGHNT and CDR2 is YYREEE (reference sequence).

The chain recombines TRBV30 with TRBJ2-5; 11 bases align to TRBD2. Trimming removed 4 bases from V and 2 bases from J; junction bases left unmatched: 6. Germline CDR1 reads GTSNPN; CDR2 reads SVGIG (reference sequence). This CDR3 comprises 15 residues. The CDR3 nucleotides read TGTGCCTGGACACCGGGACTAGCGGATCAAGAGACCCAGTACTTC. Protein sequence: CAWTPGLADQETQYF.

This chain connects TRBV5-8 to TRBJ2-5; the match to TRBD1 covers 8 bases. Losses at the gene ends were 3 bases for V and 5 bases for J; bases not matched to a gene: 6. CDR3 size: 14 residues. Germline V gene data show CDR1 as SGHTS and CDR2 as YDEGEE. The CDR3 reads CASSSDRGRETQYF. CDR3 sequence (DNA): TGTGCCAGCAGCTCCGACAGGGGAAGGGAGACCCAGTACTTC.